Presented here are 12 T cell receptor beta chains from one specimen sequenced in a study of blood T cell repertoires in COVID-19. Some clones are missing from TCRdb's copy, which holds only in-frame ones; the method was immunoSEQ multiplex PCR. The repertoire holds some 88,000 clones, around 85% seen once, with approximately 15% in the top ten. Sequenced: peripheral blood. The receptors derive from an older woman with acute or convalescent COVID-19.

The V and J genes are TRBV4-2 and TRBJ2-3; D might be TRBD2 (5 bases). Trimming removed 1 base from V and 6 bases from J, with 8 bases in between. CDR1 and CDR2 from the germline V gene are LGHNA and YNFKEQ. The CDR3 runs 13 residues. The CDR3 region is CASSQARGDTQYF. In DNA form, the CDR3 reads TGTGCCAGCAGCCAAGCAAGAGGGGATACGCAGTATTTT.

V usage is TRBV19 and J usage is TRBJ2-1; D unclear. There are 11 residues in the CDR3. V was trimmed by 8 bases and J by 9 bases, leaving 11 bases between them. Germline loops: CDR1 LNHDA, CDR2 SQIVND (reference sequence). The CDR3 spells CASSIAREQFF. The DNA of the CDR3 is TGTGCCAGTTCAATCGCGCGTGAGCAGTTCTTC.

This clone was seen only a few times. The V and J genes are TRBV3-1 (or the pseudogene TRBV3-2) and TRBJ1-2; 7 nucleotides agree with TRBD1. The CDR3 covers 13 residues. Trimming cost V 1 base and J 10 bases; bases outside gene matches: 6. Germline V gene data show CDR1 as LGHDT and CDR2 as YNNKEL (reference sequence). The CDR3, as DNA: TGTGCCAGCAGCCAAGGGGGAACAGGGGCCTACACCTTC. Protein product: CASSQGGTGAYTF.

The rearrangement links TRBV24-1 to TRBJ2-3, with D possibly matching TRBD1 (6 bases). This CDR3 is 14 amino acids long. V was cut by 5 bases and J by 3 bases, with 11 bases left in between. CDR1 is KGHDR, CDR2 SFDVKD, per germline. CDR3 in amino acids: CATSGDRLTDTQYF. CDR3 bases: TGTGCCACCAGTGGCGACAGGCTTACAGATACGCAGTATTTT.

J is TRBJ2-5 and V is TRBV7-7; maybe TRBD2 (6 bases). CDR3 length: 14 residues. Germline values: CDR1 SSHAT, CDR2 FNYEAQ (reference sequence). V lost 1 base and J lost 3, with 9 bases in between. The CDR3 spells CASSLVGGKETQYF. Written as DNA, the CDR3 is TGTGCCAGCAGCTTAGTTGGGGGGAAAGAGACCCAGTACTTC.

The gene calls are TRBV5-4 and TRBJ2-2; perhaps TRBD2 as D (6 bases). Trimming left V 3 bases short and J 6 bases short, with 15 bases between. CDR3 length equals 15 residues. Germline-derived CDR1 and CDR2 are SGHNT and YYREEE (reference sequence). Here the CDR3 DNA reads TGTGCCAGCAGCTCTCTAGCGAACCGGGCCGGGGAGCTGTTTTTT. Translated, it gives CASSSLANRAGELFF.

The rearrangement joins TRBV11-3 to TRBJ2-4; D is possibly TRBD1 (5 bases). The CDR3 contains 15 residues. Germline V gives CDR1 SGHNT, CDR2 YENEEA. Trimming removed 4 bases at V and 9 bases at J, with 19 bases between. DNA for the CDR3: TGTGCCAGCAGCTCCCCTGGGCAGGGCGGCGTCATTCAGTACTTC. Translation: CASSSPGQGGVIQYF.

The V gene is TRBV4-1, the J gene TRBJ1-4; weak D call: TRBD1 (5 bases). The ends were cut back, 0 bases at V and 13 bases at J, with 21 bases in the middle. Germline loops: CDR1 MGHRA, CDR2 YSYEKL. CDR3 length: 16 residues. The CDR3 DNA follows: TGCGCCAGCAGCCAAGAACCGGGAGTGGGGGAGAAAGTACTGTTTTTT. Protein sequence: CASSQEPGVGEKVLFF.

This clone was counted a few times. V usage is TRBV5-4 and J usage is TRBJ2-6, with TRBD2 identical over 9 bases. CDR3 size: 18 residues. Germline values: CDR1 SGHNT, CDR2 YYREEE (reference sequence). The trim removed 5 bases at V and 1 base at J, leaving 10 bases unmatched. CDR3 bases: TGTGCCAGCAGTCCTGGTGGTAGCGGGAGTTCTGGGGCCAACGTCCTGACTTTC. Residues: CASSPGGSGSSGANVLTF.

The chain has TRBV19 and TRBJ2-3; 8 bases fit TRBD2. The CDR3 extends over 14 amino acids. CDR1 and CDR2 (germline): LNHDA, SQIVND (reference sequence). V shed 10 bases, J shed 6 bases, and the junction held 12 bases outside the gene matches. CDR3 protein: CATASPGGRDTQYF. The CDR3 DNA is TGTGCCACTGCTTCCCCGGGGGGGAGGGATACGCAGTATTTT.

The J gene is TRBJ2-1, the V gene TRBV4-3; TRBD2 agrees at 7 bases. The CDR3 loop spans 17 amino acids. J was trimmed by 1 base and V by 0 bases; bases with no gene match: 6. Germline V gives CDR1 LGHNA, CDR2 YSLEER. Written as DNA, the CDR3 is TGCGCCAGCAGCCAAGAGGGGGGGGGATGGTCCTACAATGAGCAGTTCTTC. Translation gives CASSQEGGGWSYNEQFF.

The CDR3 coding sequence is TGTGCCAGCAGACCCGGGACTCCCTCAAGGGGCTACACCTTC. This sequence encodes CASRPGTPSRGYTF. The chain employs TRBV28 and TRBJ1-2; tentative D call: TRBD1 (5 bases). Trimming removed 6 bases from V and 8 bases from J, with 19 bases in between. Per germline, CDR1 MDHEN and CDR2 SYDVKM. The CDR3 is 14 amino acids.